This TCR beta chain was found in a study of CD8 T cells in Susac syndrome. CDR1 is LGHNA and CDR2 is YSLEER in the germline V gene. The CDR3 runs 15 residues. V was clipped by 3 bases and J by 8 bases; unmatched bases: 6. With random hexamers, roughly 0.5 to 1 ug RNA was reverse transcribed. It was immunoSEQ multiplex PCR that amplified TCR beta CDR3 across 54 Vbeta and 13 Jbeta. Each CDR3 protein is one row after TCRdb ran MiXCR on the immunoSEQ multiplex PCR reads. Found here are approximately 150,000 distinct CDR3 sequences, around 75% of them singletons; the top ten hold around 0.51%. V gene TRBV4-3 combines with J gene TRBJ2-1, with 11 bases identical to TRBD2. The sequence derives from a human donor with multiple sclerosis. Sequenced input: CD8+ T cells from PBMCs. This chain's CDR3 is CASSQTSGTYDEQFF. For the CDR3, the DNA is TGCGCCAGCAGCCAGACTAGCGGGACCTATGATGAGCAGTTCTTC.